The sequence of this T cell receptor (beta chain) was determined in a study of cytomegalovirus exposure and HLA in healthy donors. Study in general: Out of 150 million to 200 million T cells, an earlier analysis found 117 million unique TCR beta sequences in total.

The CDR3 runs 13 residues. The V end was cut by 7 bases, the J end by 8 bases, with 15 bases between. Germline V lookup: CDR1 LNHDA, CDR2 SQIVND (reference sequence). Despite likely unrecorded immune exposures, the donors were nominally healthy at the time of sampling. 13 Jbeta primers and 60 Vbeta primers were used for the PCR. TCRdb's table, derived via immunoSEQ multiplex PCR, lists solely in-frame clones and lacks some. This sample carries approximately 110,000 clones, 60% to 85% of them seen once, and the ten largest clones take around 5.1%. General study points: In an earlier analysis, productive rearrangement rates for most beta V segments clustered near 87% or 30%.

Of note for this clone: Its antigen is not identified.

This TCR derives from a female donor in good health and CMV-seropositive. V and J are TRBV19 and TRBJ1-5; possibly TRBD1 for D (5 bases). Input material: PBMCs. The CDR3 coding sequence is TGTGCCAGTACTGGAGGGGATAGGGAGCCCCAGCATTTT. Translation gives CASTGGDREPQHF.